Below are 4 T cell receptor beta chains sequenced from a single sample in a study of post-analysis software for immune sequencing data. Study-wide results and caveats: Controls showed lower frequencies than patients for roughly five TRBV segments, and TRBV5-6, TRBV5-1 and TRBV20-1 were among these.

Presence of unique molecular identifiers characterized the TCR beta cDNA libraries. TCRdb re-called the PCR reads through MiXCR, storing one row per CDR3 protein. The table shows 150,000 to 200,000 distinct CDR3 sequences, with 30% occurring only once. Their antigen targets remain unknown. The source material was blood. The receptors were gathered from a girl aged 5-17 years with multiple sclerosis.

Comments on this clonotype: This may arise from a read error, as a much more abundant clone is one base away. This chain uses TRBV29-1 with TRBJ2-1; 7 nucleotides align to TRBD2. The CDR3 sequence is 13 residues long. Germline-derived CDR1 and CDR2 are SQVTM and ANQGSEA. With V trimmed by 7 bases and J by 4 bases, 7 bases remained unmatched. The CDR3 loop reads CSGGAGIYNEQFF. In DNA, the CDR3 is TGCAGCGGGGGAGCGGGGATATACAATGAGCAGTTCTTC.

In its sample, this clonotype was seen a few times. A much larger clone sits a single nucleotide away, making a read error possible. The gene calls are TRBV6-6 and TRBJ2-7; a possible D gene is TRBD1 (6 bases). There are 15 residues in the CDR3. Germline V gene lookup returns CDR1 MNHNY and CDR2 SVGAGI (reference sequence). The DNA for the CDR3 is TGTGCCGGCAGTTACCCCCAGTTAACAGGGAGCGGGCAGTACTTC. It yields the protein CAGSYPQLTGSGQYF.

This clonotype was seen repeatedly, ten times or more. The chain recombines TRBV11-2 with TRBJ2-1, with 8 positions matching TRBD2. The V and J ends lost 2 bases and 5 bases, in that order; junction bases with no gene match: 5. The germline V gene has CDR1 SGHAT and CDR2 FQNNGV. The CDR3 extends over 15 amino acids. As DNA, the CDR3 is TGTGCCAGCAGCTTAATGGGACTAGGGGACAATGAGCAGTTCTTC. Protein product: CASSLMGLGDNEQFF.

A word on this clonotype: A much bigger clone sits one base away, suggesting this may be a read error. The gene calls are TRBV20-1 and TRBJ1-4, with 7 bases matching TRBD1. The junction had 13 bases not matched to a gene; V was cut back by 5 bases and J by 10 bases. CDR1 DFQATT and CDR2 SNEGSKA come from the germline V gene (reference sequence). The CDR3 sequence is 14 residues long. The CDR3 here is CSAGGPTGTGKLFF. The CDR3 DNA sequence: TGCAGTGCTGGGGGGCCGACAGGGACGGGAAAACTGTTTTTT.